The clone carrying this TCR beta chain appeared many times. What it recognizes is unknown. CDR3 length: 12 residues. CDR1 and CDR2 (germline): SQVTM, ANQGSEA. Trimming removed 7 bases from V and 3 bases from J, with 10 bases in between. This sample is drawn from a study of neurological immune-mediated disorders. General study results and limits: The study phylogenetically grouped the repertoires of 18 of 34 multiple sclerosis patients into one related-CDR3 cluster, a possible signature.

The cDNA was produced through 5'RACE with 10-nucleotide random UMIs. From 15-18 subjects, every sequencing run obtained over 160 million TCR-beta sequences. TCRdb reprocessed the 5' RACE reads via MiXCR and lists one record per CDR3 protein. The sample records tens of thousands of distinct CDR3 sequences, approximately 2.8% being singletons. PBMCs stored at -80 C, 2 million in total, were the source of the unsorted libraries. The TCR originated in a woman in her twenties or thirties with multiple sclerosis. The specimen was PBMCs. The genes are TRBV29-1 and TRBJ2-1; possible D gene TRBD2, 5 bases. This chain's CDR3 is CSARTGYNEQFF. CDR3 bases: TGCAGCGCCCGGACTGGCTACAATGAGCAGTTCTTC.